This T cell receptor beta chain was retrieved from a study of monozygotic twins with cystic fibrosis. Study context: With approximately 15 PCR cycles, barcoded libraries came from 3 to 3.5 micrograms of fragmented DNA.

Study-level results: Co-twins had the most similar V usage for 13 of 16 pairs, J for 8.

TCRdb keeps only in-frame clones here, not all; method: immunoSEQ multiplex PCR. The repertoire has around 25,000 clones, 80% to 95% of them found once; the top ten carry under 0.3%. Unmatched junction bases numbered 4, after V lost 3 bases and J lost 1 base. CDR1 SGHRS and CDR2 YFSETQ come from the germline V gene. CDR3 length equals 15 residues. In the case of this clone: Antigen specificity is unknown.

What was sequenced was blood. The TCR comes from a girl aged 2 to 9 with cystic fibrosis. The chain couples TRBV5-1 to TRBJ2-3, with 8 bases lining up with TRBD2. CDR3 bases: TGCGCCAGCAGCTGGGGGACTAGTGGCACAGATACGCAGTATTTT. Protein sequence: CASSWGTSGTDTQYF.